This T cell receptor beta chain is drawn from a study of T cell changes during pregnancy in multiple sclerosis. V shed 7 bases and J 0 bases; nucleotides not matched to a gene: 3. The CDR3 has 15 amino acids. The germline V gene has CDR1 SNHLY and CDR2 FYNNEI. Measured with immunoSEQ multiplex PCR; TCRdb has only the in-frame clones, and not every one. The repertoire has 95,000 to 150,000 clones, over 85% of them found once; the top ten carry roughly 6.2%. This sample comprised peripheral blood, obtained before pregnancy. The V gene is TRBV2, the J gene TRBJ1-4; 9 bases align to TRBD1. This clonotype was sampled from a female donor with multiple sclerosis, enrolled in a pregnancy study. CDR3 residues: CASNTGGTTNEKLFF. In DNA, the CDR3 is TGTGCCAGCAACACAGGGGGCACAACTAATGAAAAACTGTTTTTT.